This T cell receptor beta chain was documented in a study of T cells in Graves' hyperthyroidism and ophthalmopathy. Study-wide points: Ophthalmopathy and stable hyperthyroidism were separated by a 13 V-J model. Prediction of ophthalmopathy progression came a median approximately 6.5 months pre-onset.

Using RNA transcripts as the source, TCR beta CDR3 regions were amplified. An initial round of RT-PCR targeting the TCR CDR3 relied on the HTBI primer set. TCRdb reprocessed the multiplex PCR reads with MiXCR, giving one entry per CDR3 protein. The table includes around 600,000 distinct CDR3 sequences, 15% to 18% detected once. This CDR3 comprises 18 residues. V dropped 1 base and J dropped 0 bases, with 16 bases sitting between them. Germline CDR1 MNHEY, CDR2 SVGAGI. For this clonotype: Its antigen is as yet unknown.

The chain links TRBV6-5 to TRBJ2-1; perhaps TRBD2 as D (6 bases). Sequenced material: blood. This sequence originates from a young woman with Graves' hyperthyroidism. The CDR3 loop is CASSYFSPGLSSYNEQFF. The CDR3 region has the DNA TGTGCCAGCAGTTACTTTTCCCCGGGACTTAGCTCCTACAATGAGCAGTTCTTC.